The present T cell receptor (beta chain) was sequenced within a study of shared clonotypes between healthy human individuals. Naive-designated CD8 cells lacked CD45RO, were positively enriched for CCR7, and omitted terminally differentiated effector memory CD45RA+ cells. Data came from immunoSEQ multiplex PCR; TCRdb stores just in-frame clones and leaves some out. The repertoire holds about 2 million clones, around 96% seen once, with more than 0.95% in the top ten. The CDR3 consists of 16 residues. CDR1 and CDR2 from the germline V gene are SGHVS and FQNEAQ. V was pared by 3 bases and J by 2 bases, with 14 bases between.

Sequenced sample: naive CD8+ T cells sorted from blood. The chain employs TRBV7-8 and TRBJ2-1, with a possible D match to TRBD2 (5 bases). This clonotype originated in a man between 18 and 29 years old in good health. The CDR3 is CASSFPEADTYNEQFF. The CDR3 DNA reads as TGTGCCAGCAGCTTCCCGGAAGCGGATACCTACAATGAGCAGTTCTTC.